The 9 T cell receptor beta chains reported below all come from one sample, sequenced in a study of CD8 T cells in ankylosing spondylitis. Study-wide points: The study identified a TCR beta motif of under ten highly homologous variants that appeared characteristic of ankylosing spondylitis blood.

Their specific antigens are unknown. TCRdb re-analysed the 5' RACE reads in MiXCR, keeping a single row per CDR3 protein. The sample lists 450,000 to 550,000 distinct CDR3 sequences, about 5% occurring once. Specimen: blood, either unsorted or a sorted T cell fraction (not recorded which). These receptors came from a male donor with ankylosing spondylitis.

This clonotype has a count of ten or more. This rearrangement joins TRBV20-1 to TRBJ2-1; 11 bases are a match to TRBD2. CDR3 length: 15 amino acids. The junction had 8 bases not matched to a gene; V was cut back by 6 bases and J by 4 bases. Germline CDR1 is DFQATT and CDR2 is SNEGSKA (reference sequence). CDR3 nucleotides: TGCAGTGCCACAATAGCGGGAGGGCCTTACAATGAGCAGTTCTTC. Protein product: CSATIAGGPYNEQFF.

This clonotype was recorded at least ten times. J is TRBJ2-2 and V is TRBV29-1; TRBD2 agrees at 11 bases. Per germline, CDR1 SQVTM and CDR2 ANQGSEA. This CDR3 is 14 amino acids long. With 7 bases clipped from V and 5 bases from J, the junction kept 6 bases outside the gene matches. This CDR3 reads CSAVLAGATGELFF. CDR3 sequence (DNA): TGCAGCGCAGTACTAGCGGGAGCGACCGGGGAGCTGTTTTTT.

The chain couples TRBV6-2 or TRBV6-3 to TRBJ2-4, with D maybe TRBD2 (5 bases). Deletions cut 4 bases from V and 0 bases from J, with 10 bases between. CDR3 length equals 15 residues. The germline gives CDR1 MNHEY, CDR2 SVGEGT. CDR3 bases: TGTGCCAGCAGTTTTCGGGGATTAGCCAAAAACATTCAGTACTTC. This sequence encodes CASSFRGLAKNIQYF.

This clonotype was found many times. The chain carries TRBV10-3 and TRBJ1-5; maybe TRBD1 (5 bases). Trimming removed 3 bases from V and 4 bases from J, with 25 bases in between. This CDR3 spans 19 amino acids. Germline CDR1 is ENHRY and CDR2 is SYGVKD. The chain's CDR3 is CAISDSSYIGARGNQPQHF. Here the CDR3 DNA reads TGTGCCATCAGTGATTCTTCGTATATAGGGGCGCGCGGGAATCAGCCCCAGCATTTT.

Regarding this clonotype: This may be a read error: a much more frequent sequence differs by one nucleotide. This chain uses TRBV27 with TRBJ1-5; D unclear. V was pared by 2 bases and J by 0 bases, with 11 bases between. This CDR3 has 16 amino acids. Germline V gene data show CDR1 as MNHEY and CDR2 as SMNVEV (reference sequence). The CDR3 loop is CASSLLEDYSNQPQHF. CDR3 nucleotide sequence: TGTGCCAGCAGTTTACTTGAGGACTATAGCAATCAGCCCCAGCATTTT.

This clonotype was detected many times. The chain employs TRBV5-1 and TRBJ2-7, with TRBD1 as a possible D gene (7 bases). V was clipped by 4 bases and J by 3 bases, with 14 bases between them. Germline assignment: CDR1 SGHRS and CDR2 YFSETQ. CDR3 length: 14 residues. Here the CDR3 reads CASSLSRGDYEQYF. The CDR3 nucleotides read TGCGCCAGCAGCCTGAGCAGGGGGGACTACGAGCAGTACTTC.

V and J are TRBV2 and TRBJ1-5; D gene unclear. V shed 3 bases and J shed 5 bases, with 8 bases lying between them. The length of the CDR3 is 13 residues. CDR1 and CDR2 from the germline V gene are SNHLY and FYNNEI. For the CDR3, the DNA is TGTGCCAGCAGTGAGCTGGGAGATCAGCCCCAGCATTTT. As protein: CASSELGDQPQHF. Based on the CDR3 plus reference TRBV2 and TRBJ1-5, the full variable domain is EPEVTQTPSHQVTQMGQEVILRCVPISNHLYFYWYRQILGQKVEFLVSFYNNEISEKSEIFDDQFSVERPDGSNFTLKIRSTKLEDSAMYFCASSELGDQPQHFGDGTRLSIL.

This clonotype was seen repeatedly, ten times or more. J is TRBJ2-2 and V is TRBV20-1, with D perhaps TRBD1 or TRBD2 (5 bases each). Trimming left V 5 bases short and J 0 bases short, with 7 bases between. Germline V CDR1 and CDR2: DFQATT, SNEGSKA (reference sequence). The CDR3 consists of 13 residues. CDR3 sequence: CSAEGPNTGELFF. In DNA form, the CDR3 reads TGCAGTGCTGAGGGACCGAACACCGGGGAGCTGTTTTTT.

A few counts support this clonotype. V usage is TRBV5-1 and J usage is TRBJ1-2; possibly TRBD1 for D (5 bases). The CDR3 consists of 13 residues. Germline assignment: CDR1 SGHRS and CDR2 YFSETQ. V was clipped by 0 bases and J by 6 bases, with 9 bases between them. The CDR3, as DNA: TGCGCCAGCAGCTTGGTTGGGGACGATGGCTACACCTTC. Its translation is CASSLVGDDGYTF.